This entry lists 13 T cell receptor beta chains sequenced from one sample in a study of regulatory T cells in long-lasting Graves disease. Regarding time point: newly diagnosed GD, antithyroid drugs for less than 3 months. Preparation of the TCR library used RNA extracted from PBMCs. CDR3-region Arm-PCR and iRepertoire HTBI primers produced the TCR beta libraries. TCRdb reanalysed the multiplex PCR reads using MiXCR and keeps one entry per CDR3 protein. Of about 560,000 distinct CDR3 sequences in the sample, about 16% were seen once. This sample was shared with a second study, whose subject was T cells in Graves' hyperthyroidism and ophthalmopathy.

The sequencing used peripheral blood mononuclear cells (PBMCs), collected at new diagnosis, from a patient treated with antithyroid drugs. The receptors here all came from a man in his late teens or twenties with Graves disease.

The chain employs TRBV28 and TRBJ2-7, with no clear D. The CDR3 sequence is 11 residues long. Germline V gives CDR1 MDHEN, CDR2 SYDVKM. The V end lost 6 bases, the J end lost 8 bases, and 11 bases lay between the germline ends. The CDR3 is CASRFEAQQYF. The CDR3 nucleotides are TGTGCCAGCAGATTCGAGGCTCAGCAGTACTTC. The full variable domain, completed using reference TRBV28 and TRBJ2-7, is DVKVTQSSRYLVKRTGEKVFLECVQDMDHENMFWYRQDPGLGLRLIYFSYDVKMKEKGDIPEGYSVSREKKERFSLILESASTNQTSMYLCASRFEAQQYFGPGTRLTVT.

This clonotype was recorded many times. The genes are TRBV6-2 or TRBV6-3 and TRBJ2-3; TRBD2 matches at 13 bases. This CDR3 is 15 amino acids long. V trimming: 6 bases; J trimming: 2 bases; junction bases outside the gene matches: 2. CDR1 MNHEY and CDR2 SVGEGT come from the germline V gene. CDR3 sequence: CASRGLAGITDTQYF. CDR3 coding DNA: TGTGCCAGCAGGGGACTAGCGGGAATCACAGATACGCAGTATTTT.

This clonotype was seen ten or more times. Sequence at one end of the junction differs from germline and may be a read error. CDR3 DNA: TGCACCAGCACCAAAGAGCTCAGCTCCTACAATGAGCAGTTCTTC. It specifies CTSTKELSSYNEQFF. V gene TRBV5-1 combines with J gene TRBJ2-1; D call uncertain. The germline V gene has CDR1 SGHRS and CDR2 YFSETQ. The CDR3 spans 15 residues.

In regard to this clonotype: Being one base from a much bigger clone, this may be a read error. The conserved closing phenylalanine or tryptophan is absent in this CDR3, likely reflecting a read error. The rearrangement uses TRBV6-1 and TRBJ2-7; 8 bases fit TRBD1. Germline V CDR1 and CDR2: MNHNS, SASEGT. The V and J ends lost 6 bases and 2 bases, in that order; junction bases with no gene match: 9. This CDR3 comprises 15 residues. The CDR3 reads CASSRDRGRTYEQYL. The CDR3, as DNA: TGTGCCAGCAGCCGAGACAGGGGCCGAACCTACGAGCAGTACCTC.

This clonotype has ten or more counts. V is TRBV4-1 and J is TRBJ2-7, with no clear D. Trimming removed 1 base from V and 4 bases from J, with 5 bases in between. This CDR3 region has 12 residues. CDR1 and CDR2 (germline): MGHRA, YSYEKL. CDR3 in amino acids: CASSQGEYEQYF. CDR3 nucleotides: TGCGCCAGCAGCCAAGGAGAGTACGAGCAGTACTTC.

The chain joins TRBV4-1 to TRBJ1-2; TRBD1 might be the D (5 bases). This CDR3 has 14 residues. In germline, CDR1 is MGHRA, CDR2 YSYEKL. V was cut by 1 base and J by 4 bases, with 10 bases left in between. The CDR3, as DNA: TGCGCCAGCAGCCAAGCGACAGAAAGCTATGGCTACACCTTC. Protein product: CASSQATESYGYTF.

The sample holds many counts of this clonotype. The genes are TRBV20-1 and TRBJ2-3, with unresolved D. This CDR3 contains 14 residues. V shed 2 bases and J shed 2 bases, with 11 bases lying between them. Germline V gives CDR1 DFQATT, CDR2 SNEGSKA (reference sequence). CDR3 amino acids: CSARSTYTTDTQYF. The CDR3 DNA sequence: TGCAGTGCTAGATCGACTTATACCACAGATACGCAGTATTTT.

The chain couples TRBV10-2 to TRBJ1-2, with D possibly being TRBD1 (6 bases). Per germline, CDR1 WSHSY and CDR2 SAAADI. The CDR3 loop spans 13 amino acids. Trimming stripped 4 bases from V and 8 bases from J, with 14 bases between. CDR3 region: CASSGLTGDGYTF. The DNA of the CDR3 is TGCGCCAGCAGTGGGTTGACAGGAGACGGCTACACCTTC.

This clonotype was picked up a small number of times. V is TRBV9 and J is TRBJ1-1; a weak D match, TRBD1 (5 bases). Trimming stripped 1 base from V and 3 bases from J, with 10 bases between. This CDR3 contains 14 residues. Germline loops: CDR1 SGDLS, CDR2 YYNGEE. The CDR3 reads CASSVTGLDTEAFF. DNA of the CDR3: TGTGCCAGCAGCGTAACGGGACTCGACACTGAAGCTTTCTTT.

The table lists this clonotype with many counts. The chain joins TRBV5-8 to TRBJ1-1; D is ambiguous. Germline CDR1 is SGHTS and CDR2 is YDEGEE. The V and J ends lost 2 bases and 8 bases respectively, with 7 bases between them. This CDR3 has 11 amino acids. The CDR3 DNA sequence: TGTGCCAGCAGCTTCGAGGCCGAAGCTTTCTTT. This codes for CASSFEAEAFF.

There are many counts of this clonotype. The chain links TRBV12-3 or TRBV12-4 to TRBJ1-2; TRBD1 agrees at 7 bases. V gave up 6 bases and J gave up 3 bases; unmatched junction bases: 10. There are 15 residues in the CDR3. In nucleotides, the CDR3 is TGTGCCAGCAGCTTAAGTGAGGGGGCCTACTATGGCTACACCTTC. It yields the protein CASSLSEGAYYGYTF.

On this clonotype itself: A much larger clone sits a single nucleotide away, making a read error possible. This chain links TRBV6-1 with TRBJ1-5, with D uncertain. Per germline, CDR1 MNHNS and CDR2 SASEGT. The length of the CDR3 is 15 residues. In nucleotides, the CDR3 is TGTGCCAGCAGACCAGACACGACTAGCGATCAGCCCCAGCATTTT. Translating gives CASRPDTTSDQPQHF.

The chain employs TRBV5-4 and TRBJ1-1; the D is unclear. CDR1 and CDR2 (germline): SGHNT, YYREEE (reference sequence). This CDR3 is built from 14 residues. V was pared by 0 bases and J by 11 bases, with 17 bases between. CDR3 amino acids: CASSLADVSSGAFF. As DNA, the CDR3 is TGTGCCAGCAGCTTGGCCGACGTATCCTCGGGGGCTTTCTTT.